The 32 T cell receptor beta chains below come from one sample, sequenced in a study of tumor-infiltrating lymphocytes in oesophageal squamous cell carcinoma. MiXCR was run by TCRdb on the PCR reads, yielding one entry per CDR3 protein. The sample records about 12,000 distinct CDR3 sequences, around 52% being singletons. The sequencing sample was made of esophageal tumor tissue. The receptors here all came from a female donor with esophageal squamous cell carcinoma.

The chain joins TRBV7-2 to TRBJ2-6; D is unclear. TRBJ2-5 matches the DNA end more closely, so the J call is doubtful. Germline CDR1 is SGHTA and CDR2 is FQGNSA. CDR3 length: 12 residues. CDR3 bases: TGTGCCAGCAGCTTAGCGCGAGAGACCCAGTACTTC. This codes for CASSLARETQYF.

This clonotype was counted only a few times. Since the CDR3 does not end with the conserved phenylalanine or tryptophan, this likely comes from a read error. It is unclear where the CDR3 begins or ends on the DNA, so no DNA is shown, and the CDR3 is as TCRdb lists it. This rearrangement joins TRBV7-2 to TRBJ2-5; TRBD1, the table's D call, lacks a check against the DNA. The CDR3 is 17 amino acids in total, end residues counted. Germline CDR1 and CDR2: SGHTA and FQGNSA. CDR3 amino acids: CASSLRTGRNDEQFFGS.

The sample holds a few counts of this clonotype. The CDR3 DNA reads as TGTGCCAGCACCACCGGGACAGGGGCCCTCAATGAGCAGTTCTTC. Its translation: CASTTGTGALNEQFF. This rearrangement joins TRBV7-6 to TRBJ2-1; 10 bases map to TRBD1. Germline-derived CDR1 and CDR2 are SGHVS and FNYEAQ. J gave up 6 bases and V 7 bases, and 9 bases lay outside the gene matches. The CDR3 consists of 15 residues.

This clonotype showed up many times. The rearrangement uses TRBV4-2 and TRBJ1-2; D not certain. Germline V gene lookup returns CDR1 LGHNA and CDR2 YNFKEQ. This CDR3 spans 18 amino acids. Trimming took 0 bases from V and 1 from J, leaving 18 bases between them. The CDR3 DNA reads TGTGCCAGCAGCCAAGATGAAGGCCTCTCCGCCCTTAACTATGGCTACACCTTC. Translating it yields CASSQDEGLSALNYGYTF.

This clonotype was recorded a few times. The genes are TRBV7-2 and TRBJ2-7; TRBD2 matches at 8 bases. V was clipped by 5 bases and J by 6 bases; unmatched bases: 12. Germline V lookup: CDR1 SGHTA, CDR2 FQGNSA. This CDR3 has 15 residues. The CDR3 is CASSPKGGRFSEQYF. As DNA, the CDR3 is TGTGCCAGCAGCCCCAAGGGCGGGAGGTTCTCCGAGCAGTACTTC.

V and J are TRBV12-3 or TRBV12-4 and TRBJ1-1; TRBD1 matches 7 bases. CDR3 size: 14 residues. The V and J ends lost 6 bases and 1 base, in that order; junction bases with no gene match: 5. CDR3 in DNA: TGTGCCAGCAGGCTCGGACAGGCGAACACTGAAGCTTTCTTT. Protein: CASRLGQANTEAFF.

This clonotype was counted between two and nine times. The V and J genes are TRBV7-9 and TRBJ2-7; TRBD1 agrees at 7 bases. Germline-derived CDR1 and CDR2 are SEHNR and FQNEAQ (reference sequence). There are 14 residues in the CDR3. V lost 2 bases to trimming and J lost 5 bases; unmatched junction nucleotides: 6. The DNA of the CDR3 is TGTGCCAGCAGCTTAATTGGACAGGCTAACGAGCAGTACTTC. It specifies CASSLIGQANEQYF.

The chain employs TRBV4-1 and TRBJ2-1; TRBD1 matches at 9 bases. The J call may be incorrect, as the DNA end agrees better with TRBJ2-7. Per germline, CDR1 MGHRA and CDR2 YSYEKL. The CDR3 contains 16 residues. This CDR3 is CASSQVPGQGSDEQYF. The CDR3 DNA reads TGCGCCAGCAGCCAAGTACCGGGACAGGGTTCTGACGAGCAGTACTTC.

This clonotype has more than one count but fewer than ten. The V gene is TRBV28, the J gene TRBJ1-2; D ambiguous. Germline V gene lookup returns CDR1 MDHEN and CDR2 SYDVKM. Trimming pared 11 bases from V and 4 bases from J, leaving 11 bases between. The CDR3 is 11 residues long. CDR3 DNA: TGTGCCTCGGGGATTGGCTATGGCTACACCTTC. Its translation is CASGIGYGYTF.

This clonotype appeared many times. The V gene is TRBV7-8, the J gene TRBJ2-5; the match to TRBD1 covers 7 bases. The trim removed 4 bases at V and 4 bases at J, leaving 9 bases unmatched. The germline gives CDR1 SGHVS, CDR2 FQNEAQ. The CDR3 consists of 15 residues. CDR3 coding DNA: TGTGCCAGCAGCTCACAGGGGTGGGTCAGAGAGACCCAGTACTTC. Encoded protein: CASSSQGWVRETQYF.

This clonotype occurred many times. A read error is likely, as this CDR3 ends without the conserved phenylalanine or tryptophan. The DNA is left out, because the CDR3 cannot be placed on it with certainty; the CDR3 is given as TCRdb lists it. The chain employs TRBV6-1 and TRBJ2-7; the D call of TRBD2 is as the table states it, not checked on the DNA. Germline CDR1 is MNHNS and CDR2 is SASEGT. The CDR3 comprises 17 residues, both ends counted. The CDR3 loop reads CASRSQGGLNYGYTFGS.

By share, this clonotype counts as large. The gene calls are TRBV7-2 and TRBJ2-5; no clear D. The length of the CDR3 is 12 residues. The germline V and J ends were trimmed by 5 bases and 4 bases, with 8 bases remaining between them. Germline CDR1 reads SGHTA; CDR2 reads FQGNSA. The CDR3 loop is CASSRVRETQYF. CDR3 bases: TGTGCCAGCAGCCGTGTCCGAGAGACCCAGTACTTC.

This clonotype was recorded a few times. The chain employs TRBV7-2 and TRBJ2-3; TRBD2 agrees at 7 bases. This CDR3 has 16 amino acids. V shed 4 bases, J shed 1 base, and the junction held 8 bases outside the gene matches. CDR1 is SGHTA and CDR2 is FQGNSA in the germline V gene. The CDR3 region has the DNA TGTGCCAGCAGCTCGAACCCGGCGGGAGGCACAGATACGCAGTATTTT. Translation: CASSSNPAGGTDTQYF.

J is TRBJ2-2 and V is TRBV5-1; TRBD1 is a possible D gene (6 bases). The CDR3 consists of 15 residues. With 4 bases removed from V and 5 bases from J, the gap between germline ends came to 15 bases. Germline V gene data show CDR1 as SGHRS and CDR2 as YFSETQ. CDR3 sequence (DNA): TGCGCCAGCAGCCCGACCCTTAGGGGGACCGGGGAGCTGTTTTTT. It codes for CASSPTLRGTGELFF.

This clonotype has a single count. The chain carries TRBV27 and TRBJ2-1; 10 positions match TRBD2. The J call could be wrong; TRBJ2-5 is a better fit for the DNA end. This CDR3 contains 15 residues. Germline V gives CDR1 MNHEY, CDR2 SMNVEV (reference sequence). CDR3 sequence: CASSLKREGFETQYF. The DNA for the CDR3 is TGTGCCAGCAGTTTAAAGCGGGAGGGTTTTGAGACCCAGTACTTC.

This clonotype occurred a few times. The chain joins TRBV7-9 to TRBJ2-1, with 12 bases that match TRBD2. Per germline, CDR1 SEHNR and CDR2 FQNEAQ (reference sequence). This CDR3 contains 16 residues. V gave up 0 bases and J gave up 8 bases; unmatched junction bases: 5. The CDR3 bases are TGTGCCAGCAGCTTAGCTCTAGCGGGAGGGTTAGATGAGCAGTTCTTC. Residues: CASSLALAGGLDEQFF.

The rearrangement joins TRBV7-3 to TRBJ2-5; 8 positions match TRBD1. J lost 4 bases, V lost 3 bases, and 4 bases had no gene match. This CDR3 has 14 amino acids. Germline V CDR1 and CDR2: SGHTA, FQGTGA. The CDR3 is CASSFRGQGETQYF. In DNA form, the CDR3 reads TGTGCCAGCAGCTTCAGGGGGCAGGGAGAGACCCAGTACTTC.

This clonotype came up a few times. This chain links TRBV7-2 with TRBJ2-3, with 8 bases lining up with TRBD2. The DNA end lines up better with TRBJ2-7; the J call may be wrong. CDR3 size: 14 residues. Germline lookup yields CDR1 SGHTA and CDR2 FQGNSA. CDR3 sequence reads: CASSFSGRAYEQYF. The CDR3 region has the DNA TGTGCCAGCAGCTTTTCCGGGAGGGCCTACGAGCAGTACTTC.

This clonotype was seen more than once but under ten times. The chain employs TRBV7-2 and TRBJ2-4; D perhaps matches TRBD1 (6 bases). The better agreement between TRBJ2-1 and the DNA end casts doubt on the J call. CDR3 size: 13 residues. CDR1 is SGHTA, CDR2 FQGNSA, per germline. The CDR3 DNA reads TGTGCCAGCAGCTCTAGGGGGATAAATGAGCAGTTCTTC. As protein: CASSSRGINEQFF.

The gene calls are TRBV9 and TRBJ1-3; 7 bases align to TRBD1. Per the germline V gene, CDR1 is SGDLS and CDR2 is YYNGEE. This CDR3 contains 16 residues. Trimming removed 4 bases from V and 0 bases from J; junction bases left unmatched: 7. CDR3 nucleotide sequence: TGTGCCAGCAGCAAACGGGGACAGAGCTCTGGAAACACCATATATTTT. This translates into CASSKRGQSSGNTIYF.

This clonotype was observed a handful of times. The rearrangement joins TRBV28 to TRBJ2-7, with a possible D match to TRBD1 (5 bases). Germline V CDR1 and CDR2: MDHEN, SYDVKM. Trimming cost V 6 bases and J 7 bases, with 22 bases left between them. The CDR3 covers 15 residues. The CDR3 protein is CASRGRSAGEREQYF. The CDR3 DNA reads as TGTGCCAGCAGGGGGCGCTCGGCTGGTGAACGTGAGCAGTACTTC.

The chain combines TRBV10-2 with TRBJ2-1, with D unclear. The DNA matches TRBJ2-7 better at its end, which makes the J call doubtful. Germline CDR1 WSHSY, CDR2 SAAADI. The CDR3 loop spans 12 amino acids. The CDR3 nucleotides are TGCGCCAGCAGTGAATTCGGCAATGAGCAGTACTTC. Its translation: CASSEFGNEQYF.

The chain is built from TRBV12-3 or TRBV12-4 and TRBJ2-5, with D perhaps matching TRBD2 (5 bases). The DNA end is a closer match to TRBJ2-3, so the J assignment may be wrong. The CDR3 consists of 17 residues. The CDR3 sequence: CASSLALSAGGADTQYF. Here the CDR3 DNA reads TGTGCCAGCAGTTTAGCGCTAAGTGCGGGTGGCGCAGATACGCAGTATTTT.

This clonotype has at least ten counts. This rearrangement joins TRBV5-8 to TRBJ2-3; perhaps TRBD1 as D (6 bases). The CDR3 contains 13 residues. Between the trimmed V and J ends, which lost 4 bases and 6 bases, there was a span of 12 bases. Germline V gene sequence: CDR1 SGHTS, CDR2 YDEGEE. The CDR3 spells CASSVNRDDTQYF. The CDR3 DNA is TGTGCCAGCAGCGTTAACAGGGATGATACGCAGTATTTT.

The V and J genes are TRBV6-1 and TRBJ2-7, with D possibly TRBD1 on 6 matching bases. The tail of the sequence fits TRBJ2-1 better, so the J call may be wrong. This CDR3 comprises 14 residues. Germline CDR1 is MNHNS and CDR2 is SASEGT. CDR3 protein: CASSGTRSPDEQFF. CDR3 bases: TGTGCCAGCTCCGGGACACGGAGCCCCGATGAGCAGTTCTTC.

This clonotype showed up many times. The CDR3 loop reads CASSLGGTSGTNEQFF. Written as DNA, the CDR3 is TGTGCCAGCAGCTTGGGAGGGACTAGCGGTACCAATGAGCAGTTCTTC. The rearrangement links TRBV5-4 to TRBJ2-1; 11 bases agree with TRBD2. In germline, CDR1 is SGHNT, CDR2 YYREEE (reference sequence). The CDR3 runs 16 residues. J gave up 6 bases and V 0 bases, and 5 bases lay outside the gene matches.

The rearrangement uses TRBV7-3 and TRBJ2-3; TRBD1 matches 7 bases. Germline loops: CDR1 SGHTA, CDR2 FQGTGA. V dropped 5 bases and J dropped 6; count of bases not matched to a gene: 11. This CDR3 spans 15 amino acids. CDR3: CASSHSTGRLDTQYF. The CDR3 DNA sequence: TGTGCCAGCAGCCACTCGACAGGGAGATTGGATACGCAGTATTTT.

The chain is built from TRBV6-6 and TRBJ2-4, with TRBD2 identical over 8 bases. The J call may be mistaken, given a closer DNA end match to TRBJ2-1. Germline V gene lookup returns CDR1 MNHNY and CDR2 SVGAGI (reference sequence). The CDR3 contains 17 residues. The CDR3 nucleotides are TGTGCCAGCAGTTACGCAACAACACCCGGGGGGGCAAATGAGCAGTTCTTC. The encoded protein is CASSYATTPGGANEQFF.

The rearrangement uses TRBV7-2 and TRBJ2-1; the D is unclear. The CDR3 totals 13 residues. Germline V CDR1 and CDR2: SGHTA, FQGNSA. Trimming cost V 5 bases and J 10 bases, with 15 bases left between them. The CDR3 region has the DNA TGTGCCAGCAGCCCAGCCTTGGCAGGAGAGCAGTTCTTC. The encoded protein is CASSPALAGEQFF.

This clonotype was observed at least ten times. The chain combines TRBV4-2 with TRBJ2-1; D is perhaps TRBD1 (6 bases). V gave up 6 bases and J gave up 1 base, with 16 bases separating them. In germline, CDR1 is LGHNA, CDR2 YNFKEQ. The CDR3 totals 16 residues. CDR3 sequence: CASRRMDRSSYNEQFF. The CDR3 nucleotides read TGTGCCAGCAGGAGAATGGACAGATCATCCTACAATGAGCAGTTCTTC.

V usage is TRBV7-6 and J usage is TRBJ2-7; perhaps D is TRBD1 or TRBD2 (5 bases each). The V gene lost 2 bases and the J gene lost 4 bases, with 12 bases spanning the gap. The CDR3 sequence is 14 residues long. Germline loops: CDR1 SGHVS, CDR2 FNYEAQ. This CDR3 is CASSLSGTGYEQYF. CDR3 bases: TGTGCCAGCAGCTTATCTGGGACCGGATACGAGCAGTACTTC.

In DNA, the CDR3 is TGTGCCAGCAGTTCCCTGCGAGAGACCCAGTACTTC. Translated: CASSSLRETQYF. J is TRBJ2-5 and V is TRBV12-3 or TRBV12-4; no clear D. V was trimmed by 4 bases and J by 4 bases, leaving 7 bases between them. The CDR3 covers 12 residues.